This T cell receptor (beta chain) appears in the sequencing data of a study of blood T cell repertoires in COVID-19. Study details: Nucleic acid was either cDNA or gDNA, and it came from T cells, B-cell-depleted T cells, or PBMCs.

The CDR3 consists of 16 residues. V lost 5 bases to trimming and J lost 3 bases; unmatched junction nucleotides: 11. The V gene's germline CDR1 is MGHRA and CDR2 YSYEKL. The protocol was immunoSEQ multiplex PCR, while the TCRdb copy is restricted to in-frame clones and leaves out a portion. The table lists about 190,000 clones, 84% of them singletons. Participant age was 18 to 89 years, and participants resided in 20 to 30 US areas. Exposed study participants had met a COVID-19 case within 2 weeks before entry. The sequence came from a woman in her twenties or thirties who had been exposed to COVID-19. The specimen was PBMCs or T cells enriched from blood (not recorded which). The chain is built from TRBV4-1 and TRBJ1-1, with 8 bases matching TRBD1. The CDR3 region has the DNA TGCGCCAGCAGCGCACAACCAGGGGGCCGGGACACTGAAGCTTTCTTT. Encoded protein: CASSAQPGGRDTEAFF.